Below are 10 T cell receptor beta chains sequenced from a single sample in a study of T-cell reconstitution after alpha-beta-depleted transplantation in children. During its preparation, the TCRbeta library received unique molecular identifiers. One entry per CDR3 protein, called by TCRdb with MiXCR from the PCR reads. The profile shows approximately 510,000 distinct CDR3 sequences, around 16% of them singletons. Sequenced material: PBMCs from the stem cell graft donor, taken from the stem cell graft. The receptors were gathered from a human donor who donated a stem cell graft to a child with acute lymphoblastic leukemia.

In nucleotides, the CDR3 is TGTGCCAGCAGTGAACTCAGATCGGACAGGGGGCTCTACGAGCAGTACTTC. This translates into CASSELRSDRGLYEQYF. The J gene is TRBJ2-7, the V gene TRBV6-1, with 11 bases matching TRBD1. The trim removed 2 bases at V and 3 bases at J, leaving 9 bases unmatched. Germline V gene data show CDR1 as MNHNS and CDR2 as SASEGT. The CDR3 spans 17 residues.

A note on this clonotype: The junction does not match germline at one end; this may be a read error. The chain links TRBV2 to TRBJ2-1; TRBD2 agrees at 9 bases. Germline CDR1 reads SNHLY; CDR2 reads FYNNEI. This CDR3 comprises 18 residues. The CDR3 bases are TGTACCAGCAGTCGAAAGGGACTAGCCCACTTTTTTTACAATGAGCAGTTCTTC. Amino acids: CTSSRKGLAHFFYNEQFF. Supplemented by reference TRBV2 and TRBJ2-1, the full variable domain reads EPEVTQTPSHQVTQMGQEVILRCVPISNHLYFYWYRQILGQKVEFLVSFYNNEISEKSEIFDDQFSVERPDGSNFTLKIRSTKLEDSAMYFCTSSRKGLAHFFYNEQFFGPGTRLTVL.

This clonotype was found a few times. The chain is built from TRBV6-2 or TRBV6-3 and TRBJ2-1, with TRBD2 matching over 10 bases. The CDR3 contains 16 residues. The germline V gene has CDR1 MNHEY and CDR2 SVGEGT. J gave up 3 bases and V 2 bases, and 4 bases lay outside the gene matches. CDR3 DNA sequence: TGTGCCAGCAGTTACCTAGCGGGAGAAAGCTACAATGAGCAGTTCTTC. Amino acid sequence: CASSYLAGESYNEQFF.

This clonotype was found a few times. CDR3 residues: CASRLPSRDKDNEQFF. The CDR3 nucleotides are TGTGCCAGCAGACTGCCTTCTAGAGATAAGGACAATGAGCAGTTCTTC. V is TRBV12-3 or TRBV12-4 and J is TRBJ2-1; D gene ambiguous. The CDR3 runs 16 residues. Trimming removed 6 bases from V and 5 bases from J, with 20 bases in between.

A few counts support this clonotype. V is TRBV29-1 and J is TRBJ2-7; TRBD2 matches at 10 bases. CDR1 and CDR2 from the germline V gene are SQVTM and ANQGSEA. This CDR3 is 15 amino acids long. V lost 7 bases to trimming and J lost 2 bases; unmatched junction nucleotides: 11. The CDR3 protein is CSARTQREGPYEQYF. The CDR3 DNA sequence: TGCAGCGCCCGAACCCAGCGGGAGGGTCCCTACGAGCAGTACTTC.

This clonotype was recorded a few times. The rearrangement joins TRBV6-5 to TRBJ2-3, with unresolved D. Germline CDR1 and CDR2: MNHEY and SVGAGI. The V gene lost 2 bases and the J gene lost 5 bases, with 17 bases spanning the gap. This CDR3 is built from 16 residues. CDR3 protein: CASSYRFRTRVDTQYF. The DNA for the CDR3 is TGTGCCAGCAGTTACAGATTCCGGACGCGTGTAGATACGCAGTATTTT.

This clonotype came up a few times. This chain links TRBV7-3 with TRBJ1-1; D gene unclear. Trimming cost V 8 bases and J 0 bases, with 10 bases left between them. Germline V gives CDR1 SGHTA, CDR2 FQGTGA. This CDR3 has 13 amino acids. CDR3 protein: CASGNSMNTEAFF. In DNA, the CDR3 is TGTGCCAGCGGGAATAGCATGAACACTGAAGCTTTCTTT.

The rearrangement uses TRBV7-2 and TRBJ2-7, with TRBD1 as a possible D gene (6 bases). This CDR3 spans 17 amino acids. Trimming pared 3 bases from V and 3 bases from J, leaving 21 bases between. From germline, CDR1 is SGHTA and CDR2 FQGNSA. CDR3 protein: CASSFRGSAQGDYEQYF. The CDR3 DNA sequence: TGTGCCAGCAGCTTCAGAGGCAGTGCACAGGGAGACTACGAGCAGTACTTC.

This clonotype has only a few counts. This sequence joins TRBV27 and TRBJ2-1; a possible D gene is TRBD2 (5 bases). Germline-derived CDR1 and CDR2 are MNHEY and SMNVEV (reference sequence). The CDR3 contains 17 residues. Trimming cost V 5 bases and J 0 bases, with 17 bases left between them. CDR3 sequence: CASSPISDGISYNEQFF. As DNA, the CDR3 is TGTGCCAGCAGTCCTATATCCGACGGGATCTCCTACAATGAGCAGTTCTTC.

A few counts support this clonotype. This rearrangement joins TRBV7-2 to TRBJ1-4; D is possibly TRBD1 (5 bases). V was pared by 0 bases and J by 5 bases, with 10 bases between. Germline V gene lookup returns CDR1 SGHTA and CDR2 FQGNSA. The CDR3 is 15 residues long. DNA of the CDR3: TGTGCCAGCAGCTTAGCGGGGGTCTTAAATGAAAAACTGTTTTTT. Encoded protein: CASSLAGVLNEKLFF.